This TCR beta chain was identified in a study of identical twins. Germline CDR1 reads SGHTS; CDR2 reads YDEGEE. CDR3 length equals 13 residues. TCRdb reanalysed the 5' RACE reads using MiXCR and keeps one entry per CDR3 protein. The sample lists some 1,700,000 distinct CDR3 sequences; roughly 35% were seen once. This chain links TRBV5-8 with TRBJ2-4; D gene ambiguous. With the DNA end fitting TRBJ2-7 better, the J assignment may be wrong. The material sequenced was cord blood. The sequence derives from a newborn girl in good health. The CDR3 protein is CASSSDGLREQYF. For the CDR3, the DNA is TGTGCCAGCAGTTCCGACGGGCTACGCGAGCAGTACTTC.